Below, 28 T cell receptor beta chains from the same sample are listed, as sequenced in a study of shared clonotypes between healthy human individuals. This table comes from immunoSEQ multiplex PCR, and its TCRdb copy is limited to in-frame clones, with some not included. This sample yields 850,000 to 1,200,000 clones, of which more than 65% are seen a single time; about 1.5% belongs to the top ten. What was sequenced was memory CD4+ T cells sorted from blood. Subset given: CD45RA-negative fraction. The receptors derive from a man between 18 and 35 years old in good health.

With respect to this clone: The sample carries other DNA sequences with the same CDR3. This chain uses TRBV5-1 with TRBJ1-2; the match to TRBD1 covers 12 bases. Germline-derived CDR1 and CDR2 are SGHRS and YFSETQ. V was pared by 3 bases and J by 2 bases, with 2 bases of the junction left unmatched. This CDR3 has 15 residues. CDR3 coding DNA: TGCGCCAGCAGCTCAGGGACAGGGGGCAACTATGGCTACACCTTC. It translates to CASSSGTGGNYGYTF.

The chain carries TRBV28 and TRBJ2-1, with 13 bases identical to TRBD2. The V and J ends lost 8 bases and 12 bases, in that order; junction bases with no gene match: 7. Per the germline V gene, CDR1 is MDHEN and CDR2 is SYDVKM. The CDR3 loop spans 13 amino acids. The CDR3 nucleotides read TGTGCCAGCGTAGGACTAGCGGGGGAGGGGCAGTTCTTC. Translated: CASVGLAGEGQFF. Combining the CDR3 with reference TRBV28 and TRBJ2-1 gives the whole variable domain DVKVTQSSRYLVKRTGEKVFLECVQDMDHENMFWYRQDPGLGLRLIYFSYDVKMKEKGDIPEGYSVSREKKERFSLILESASTNQTSMYLCASVGLAGEGQFFGPGTRLTVL.

V and J are TRBV25-1 and TRBJ2-7, with a weak D call TRBD1 (6 bases). Germline-derived CDR1 and CDR2 are MGHDK and SYGVNS. The length of the CDR3 is 11 residues. Trimming shortened V by 6 bases and J by 7 bases, and 10 bases separated the two germline ends. The CDR3: CASRQDREQYF. In DNA, the CDR3 is TGTGCCAGCAGGCAGGACAGAGAGCAGTACTTC.

CDR3 region: CASSPGTAVNQPQHF. In nucleotides, the CDR3 is TGCGCCAGCAGCCCAGGGACAGCAGTCAATCAGCCCCAGCATTTT. The rearrangement links TRBV5-1 to TRBJ1-5, with 7 nucleotides matching TRBD1. The trim removed 4 bases at V and 3 bases at J, leaving 7 bases unmatched. The CDR3 is 15 amino acids. The germline CDR1 and CDR2 sequences are SGHRS and YFSETQ.

This clone was observed a few times. V usage is TRBV5-6 and J usage is TRBJ1-2; 7 bases fit TRBD1. Germline trimming cut 5 bases from V and 0 bases from J; bases unmatched to any gene: 10. In germline, CDR1 is SGHDT, CDR2 YYEEEE. The CDR3 covers 16 residues. The CDR3 is CASSLGRDSANYGYTF. In DNA, the CDR3 is TGTGCCAGCAGTCTGGGACGGGACAGTGCTAACTATGGCTACACCTTC.

The CDR3 here is CASSPGLDTEAFF. The CDR3 DNA reads TGCGCCAGCAGCCCGGGCCTGGACACTGAAGCTTTCTTT. The chain is built from TRBV5-1 and TRBJ1-1; D not certain. V lost 4 bases and J 3 bases, leaving 10 bases between the germline ends. The CDR3 spans 13 residues. Germline loops: CDR1 SGHRS, CDR2 YFSETQ. The whole variable domain, remainder taken from reference TRBV5-1 and TRBJ1-1, is KAGVTQTPRYLIKTRGQQVTLSCSPISGHRSVSWYQQTPGQGLQFLFEYFSETQRNKGNFPGRFSGRQFSNSRSEMNVSTLELGDSALYLCASSPGLDTEAFFGQGTRLTVV.

The chain uses TRBV4-1 and TRBJ1-1; TRBD1 agrees at 8 bases. CDR1 and CDR2 from the germline V gene are MGHRA and YSYEKL. V dropped 1 base and J dropped 6; count of bases not matched to a gene: 13. This CDR3 region has 17 residues. As DNA, the CDR3 is TGCGCCAGCAGCCAAGGAGGACAGGGAAGGCCCCGGGCTGAAGCTTTCTTT. The encoded protein is CASSQGGQGRPRAEAFF.

This chain joins TRBV19 and TRBJ1-2; 8 bases are a match to TRBD1. The ends lost 8 bases at V and 2 bases at J; junction bases unmatched: 4. CDR3 size: 13 residues. Germline V gives CDR1 LNHDA, CDR2 SQIVND (reference sequence). The CDR3 DNA follows: TGTGCCAGTCTAAGGACAGGGAACTATGGCTACACCTTC. It is translated as CASLRTGNYGYTF.

V and J are TRBV6-6 and TRBJ1-1; D gene ambiguous. The CDR3 spans 15 residues. The germline V and J ends were trimmed by 0 bases and 0 bases, with 8 bases remaining between them. Germline V gene data show CDR1 as MNHNY and CDR2 as SVGAGI (reference sequence). The CDR3 coding sequence is TGTGCCAGCAGTTACTCGTCAGCTATGAACACTGAAGCTTTCTTT. Encoded protein: CASSYSSAMNTEAFF.

This clone appeared a few times. The rearrangement links TRBV29-1 to TRBJ2-3; TRBD1 matches 10 bases. Germline assignment: CDR1 SQVTM and CDR2 ANQGSEA. The V and J ends lost 8 bases and 4 bases, in that order; junction bases with no gene match: 3. This CDR3 comprises 12 residues. The CDR3 DNA reads TGCAGCTTAGGACAGGGGGCAGATACGCAGTATTTT. Residues: CSLGQGADTQYF.

The chain links TRBV18 to TRBJ2-7; 7 bases are a match to TRBD1. Germline CDR1 reads KGHSH; CDR2 reads LQKENI. The CDR3 length is 15 residues. V shed 3 bases, J shed 3 bases, and the junction held 8 bases outside the gene matches. This CDR3 reads CASSPTGIWGYEQYF. CDR3 coding DNA: TGTGCCAGCTCACCGACAGGGATTTGGGGCTACGAGCAGTACTTC.

The V call is TRBV5-1, the J call TRBJ2-2, with D perhaps assigned TRBD1 or TRBD2 (5 bases each). Germline V gives CDR1 SGHRS, CDR2 YFSETQ. This CDR3 is 15 amino acids long. V was pared by 7 bases and J by 0 bases, with 13 bases between. The CDR3 DNA reads TGCGCCAGCTTCGAGGGCAGGGCGAACACCGGGGAGCTGTTTTTT. This translates into CASFEGRANTGELFF. The full variable domain, rest sourced from reference TRBV5-1 and TRBJ2-2, is KAGVTQTPRYLIKTRGQQVTLSCSPISGHRSVSWYQQTPGQGLQFLFEYFSETQRNKGNFPGRFSGRQFSNSRSEMNVSTLELGDSALYLCASFEGRANTGELFFGEGSRLTVL.

In its sample, this clone was seen a few times. The rearrangement joins TRBV28 to TRBJ1-1, with unresolved D. From germline, CDR1 is MDHEN and CDR2 SYDVKM. The CDR3 totals 12 residues. Trimming removed 1 base at V and 7 bases at J, with 7 bases between. The CDR3 DNA sequence: TGTGCCAGCAGTTTATATGGAGGTGAAGCTTTCTTT. This translates into CASSLYGGEAFF.

The chain combines TRBV5-4 with TRBJ2-7; D remains unclear. CDR1 is SGHNT and CDR2 is YYREEE in the germline V gene (reference sequence). V gave up 3 bases and J gave up 0 bases, with 16 bases separating them. The CDR3 is 16 amino acids. The CDR3 DNA reads as TGTGCCAGCAGCTACCGGACGGACGGGCCCTCCTACGAGCAGTACTTC. Translated: CASSYRTDGPSYEQYF.

DNA of the CDR3: TGTGCCAGCATAAGGACAGGGGGAAACTACGAGCAGTACTTC. Amino acid sequence: CASIRTGGNYEQYF. V gene TRBV6-1 combines with J gene TRBJ2-7, with 10 bases fitting TRBD1. The CDR3 sequence is 14 residues long. Per germline, CDR1 MNHNS and CDR2 SASEGT. Trimming took 7 bases from V and 3 from J; bases not matched to a gene: 6.

V and J are TRBV19 and TRBJ1-3; no reliable D call. Germline values: CDR1 LNHDA, CDR2 SQIVND (reference sequence). CDR3 size: 14 residues. Trimming removed 5 bases at V and 0 bases at J, with 8 bases between. The CDR3 sequence is CASSGDSSGNTIYF. CDR3 nucleotide sequence: TGTGCCAGTAGTGGGGATTCCTCTGGAAACACCATATATTTT.

The chain joins TRBV11-2 to TRBJ1-6, with D unclear. CDR1 and CDR2 (germline): SGHAT, FQNNGV. CDR3 size: 14 residues. Between the trimmed V and J ends, which lost 5 bases and 6 bases, there was a span of 11 bases. The DNA for the CDR3 is TGTGCCAGCAGCGCGGGGTATTCTAATTCACCCCTCCACTTT. It encodes CASSAGYSNSPLHF.

The V call is TRBV6-5, the J call TRBJ1-2; 9 nucleotides match TRBD1. The ends lost 3 bases at V and 6 bases at J; junction bases unmatched: 5. The CDR3 loop spans 14 amino acids. CDR1 and CDR2 (germline): MNHEY, SVGAGI. The CDR3 spells CASSYNRGQDGYTF. The CDR3 nucleotides read TGTGCCAGCAGTTATAACAGGGGGCAGGATGGCTACACCTTC.

Of note for this clone: This CDR3 is also generated by other DNA sequences in the sample. This chain connects TRBV6-1 to TRBJ2-3, with a possible D match to TRBD1 (5 bases). Germline CDR1 is MNHNS and CDR2 is SASEGT. CDR3 length: 12 amino acids. V lost 2 bases, J lost 5 bases, and 5 bases lay in between. CDR3 coding DNA: TGTGCCAGCAGTGAAAGGGGAGATACGCAGTATTTT. This encodes CASSERGDTQYF.

The V gene is TRBV5-6, the J gene TRBJ2-2; TRBD1 agrees at 10 bases. J gave up 5 bases and V 0 bases, and 7 bases lay outside the gene matches. In germline, CDR1 is SGHDT, CDR2 YYEEEE. CDR3 size: 17 residues. The CDR3 spells CASSLVGWTGGTGELFF. The CDR3 region has the DNA TGTGCCAGCAGCTTGGTCGGTTGGACAGGGGGGACCGGGGAGCTGTTTTTT.

This clone has a handful of counts. V and J are TRBV2 and TRBJ1-2; D uncertain. This CDR3 has 11 residues. V shed 6 bases and J shed 4 bases, with 6 bases lying between them. In germline, CDR1 is SNHLY, CDR2 FYNNEI. CDR3 coding DNA: TGTGCCAGCAGCCAGAGCTATGGCTACACCTTC. It is translated as CASSQSYGYTF.

This clone was detected only a few times. This sequence joins TRBV2 and TRBJ1-2; 7 bases fit TRBD1. The germline CDR1 and CDR2 sequences are SNHLY and FYNNEI. J gave up 8 bases and V 8 bases, and 8 bases lay outside the gene matches. The length of the CDR3 is 12 residues. The CDR3 coding sequence is TGTGCCAGCGACCCCGACAGGGCGGGCTACACCTTC. This translates into CASDPDRAGYTF.

The chain recombines TRBV9 with TRBJ2-1, with 10 bases fitting TRBD2. The CDR3 spans 17 residues. Germline values: CDR1 SGDLS, CDR2 YYNGEE. The V segment lost 0 bases and the J segment 0 bases; nucleotides outside the gene matches: 3. CDR3 sequence reads: CASSVDLAGDSYNEQFF. CDR3 nucleotide sequence: TGTGCCAGCAGCGTAGATCTAGCGGGGGACTCCTACAATGAGCAGTTCTTC.

The V gene is TRBV25-1, the J gene TRBJ2-7; D possibly matches TRBD1 or TRBD2 (5 bases each). The germline V gene has CDR1 MGHDK and CDR2 SYGVNS. The CDR3 is 17 amino acids. The ends were cut back, 2 bases at V and 6 bases at J, with 23 bases in the middle. The CDR3 nucleotides are TGTGCCAGCAGTGAAGGATCCGTGTGGGGGACCACCTTCGAGCAGTACTTC. Encoded protein: CASSEGSVWGTTFEQYF.

V is TRBV4-1 and J is TRBJ1-2; TRBD1 agrees at 7 bases. The CDR3 is 15 residues long. Trimming removed 0 bases from V and 5 bases from J; junction bases left unmatched: 6. The germline gives CDR1 MGHRA, CDR2 YSYEKL. In DNA, the CDR3 is TGCGCCAGCAGCCAAGATCTCGCGACAGGGTATGGCTACACCTTC. Residues: CASSQDLATGYGYTF.

The chain couples TRBV7-9 to TRBJ2-2; 7 bases match TRBD2. V shed 2 bases, J shed 4 bases, and the junction held 7 bases outside the gene matches. Germline CDR1 is SEHNR and CDR2 is FQNEAQ (reference sequence). The CDR3 has 16 residues. This CDR3 is CASSLQGGSTTGELFF. CDR3 nucleotides: TGTGCCAGCAGCTTACAGGGCGGGAGTACCACCGGGGAGCTGTTTTTT.

This clone was counted once. V is TRBV2 and J is TRBJ2-3; D gene ambiguous. The germline V gene has CDR1 SNHLY and CDR2 FYNNEI. The CDR3 contains 14 residues. Trimming took 1 base from V and 2 from J, leaving 7 bases between them. CDR3 sequence (DNA): TGTGCCAGCAGTGAAGACAGCCACACAGATACGCAGTATTTT. Amino acids: CASSEDSHTDTQYF.

The DNA of the CDR3 is TGTGCCAGCAGCTTGTCGGGGGGCGCAAAAACCCCCACAGATGGCTACACCTTC. It is translated as CASSLSGGAKTPTDGYTF. V gene TRBV7-8 combines with J gene TRBJ1-2; D is perhaps TRBD1 (6 bases). Trimming shortened V by 3 bases and J by 6 bases, and 26 bases separated the two germline ends. This CDR3 has 18 amino acids. Germline V gene data show CDR1 as SGHVS and CDR2 as FQNEAQ.